This entry features one TCR beta chain sequence. Repertoires were generated with immunoSEQ multiplex PCR, while TCRdb's copy carries only in-frame clones and drops some. The sample carries about 2.2 million clones, 85% to 95% recorded once. These data belong to a study of shared clonotypes between healthy human individuals. It was CD45RO-negative cells, positively selected for CCR7, that made up naive CD8 cells, with terminally differentiated effector memory CD45RA+ cells excluded. The CDR3 sequence is 10 residues long. V dropped 5 bases and J dropped 9 bases, with 8 bases sitting between them. Germline V gives CDR1 SGHTA, CDR2 FQGNSA.

The source is a man aged 18 to 29 in good health. Some clones in this sample may be carry-over from other donors' samples. Sequenced: naive CD8+ T cells from PBMCs. This chain uses TRBV7-2 with TRBJ2-7, with D perhaps matching TRBD2 (6 bases). The CDR3 nucleotides are TGTGCCAGCAGCGACGGGAGGCAGTACTTC. Translation: CASSDGRQYF.